The 2 T cell receptor beta chains below come from one sample, sequenced in a study of molecular identifiers for immune sequencing clone quantification. TCRdb redid the calling of the PCR reads with MiXCR, one entry per CDR3 protein. Altogether about 640,000 distinct CDR3 sequences are present, just under 20% being singletons, with the ten largest covering around 0.9%. Material for sequencing was naive CD8+ T cells from blood, with Jurkat cell RNA spiked in. Subset here: FACS-sorted CD8+CD4-CCR7+CD45RA+ naive T cells. All receptors derive from a human donor in good health. Some libraries in this study had Jurkat cell RNA spiked in.

The rearrangement joins TRBV12-3 or TRBV12-4 to TRBJ1-2, with D perhaps TRBD1 (6 bases). V dropped 8 bases and J dropped 3 bases, with 16 bases sitting between them. The CDR3 is 14 amino acids. As DNA, the CDR3 is TGTGCCAGCCAAAAAGGACAGTCGTACTATGGCTACACCTTC. It specifies CASQKGQSYYGYTF.

The chain couples TRBV30 to TRBJ1-3, with D hard to call. Per the germline V gene, CDR1 is GTSNPN and CDR2 is SVGIG (reference sequence). V was shortened by 3 bases and J by 0 bases, with 12 bases between the two germline ends. The CDR3 is 15 residues long. The CDR3 is CAWSPGIGSGNTIYF. The CDR3 nucleotides are TGTGCCTGGAGCCCGGGCATAGGCTCTGGAAACACCATATATTTT.